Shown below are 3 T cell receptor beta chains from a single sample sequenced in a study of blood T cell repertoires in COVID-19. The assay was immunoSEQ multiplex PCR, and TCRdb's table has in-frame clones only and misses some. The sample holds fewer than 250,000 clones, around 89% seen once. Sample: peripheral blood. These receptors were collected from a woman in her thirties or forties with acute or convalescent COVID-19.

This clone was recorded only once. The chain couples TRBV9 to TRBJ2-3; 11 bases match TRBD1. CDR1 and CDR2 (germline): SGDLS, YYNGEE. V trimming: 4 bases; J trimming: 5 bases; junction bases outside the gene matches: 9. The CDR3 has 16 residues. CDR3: CASSPWTGGPLDTQYF. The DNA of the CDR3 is TGTGCCAGCAGCCCATGGACAGGGGGCCCTTTAGATACGCAGTATTTT.

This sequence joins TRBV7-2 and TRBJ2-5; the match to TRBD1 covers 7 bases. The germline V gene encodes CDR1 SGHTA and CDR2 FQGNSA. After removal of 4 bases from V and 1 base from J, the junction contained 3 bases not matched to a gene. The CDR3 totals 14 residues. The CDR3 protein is CASSSTGVQETQYF. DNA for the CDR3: TGTGCCAGCAGCTCTACAGGGGTCCAAGAGACCCAGTACTTC. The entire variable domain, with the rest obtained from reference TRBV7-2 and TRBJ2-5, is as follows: GAGVSQSPSNKVTEKGKDVELRCDPISGHTALYWYRQSLGQGLEFLIYFQGNSAPDKSGLPSDRFSAERTGGSVSTLTIQRTQQEDSAVYLCASSSTGVQETQYFGPGTRLLVL.

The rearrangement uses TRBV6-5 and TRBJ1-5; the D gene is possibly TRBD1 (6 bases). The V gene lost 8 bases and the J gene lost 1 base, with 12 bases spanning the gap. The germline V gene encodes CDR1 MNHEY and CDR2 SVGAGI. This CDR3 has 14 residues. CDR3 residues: CASRPGTSNQPQHF. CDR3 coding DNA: TGTGCCAGCCGCCCCGGGACAAGCAATCAGCCCCAGCATTTT.